This TCR beta chain was captured by sequencing in a study of CD8 T cells in ankylosing spondylitis. The study, taken as a whole, reports: Some motif variants had been reported before (in reactive arthritis synovial fluid and blood). Ankylosing spondylitis blood seemed to carry a telltale TCR beta motif made of under ten highly homologous variants. From matched ankylosing spondylitis synovial fluid, disease-linked clones were reportedly recovered at significantly enriched levels.

This clonotype was seen a few times. What it recognizes is unknown. With molecular barcodes, quantitative 5'-RACE was used to make the TCR beta libraries. TCRdb re-analysed the 5' RACE reads in MiXCR, keeping a single row per CDR3 protein. Of 150,000 or so distinct CDR3 sequences detected, 9.8% appear once; the ten largest clones hold about 14%. The CDR3 runs to 13 residues. V dropped 0 bases and J dropped 4 bases, with 3 bases sitting between them. The TCR originated in a female donor with ankylosing spondylitis or in good health (not recorded which). Sequenced sample: blood, either unsorted or a sorted T cell fraction (not recorded which). This chain uses TRBV12-3 or TRBV12-4 with TRBJ1-4; D gene unclear. The chain's CDR3 is CASSLALNEKLFF. In DNA, the CDR3 is TGTGCCAGCAGTTTAGCGCTTAATGAAAAACTGTTTTTT.